These T cell receptor beta chains were read from a single sample in a study of blood T cell repertoires in COVID-19. Assay used: immunoSEQ multiplex PCR; TCRdb lists only in-frame clones, some missing. The table records about 270,000 clones, around 90% of them present only once. Input material: PBMCs or T cells enriched from blood (not recorded which). These TCRs come from a man in his forties or fifties who had been exposed to COVID-19. Both conserved end residues are part of each CDR3. Fields, in order: D gene, J gene, V gene, clone size, CDR3 protein, CDR3 DNA. A D gene is named only where the DNA matches it firmly. Not every row has a clone size; where given, it reads once, few, many or a size class.

.,TRBJ1-2,TRBV28,once,CASSSRRDTTRANYGYTF,TGTGCCAGCAGTTCCCGCCGGGACACCACTCGGGCTAACTATGGCTACACCTTC
TRBD1,TRBJ1-1,TRBV7-6,.,CASSSQGENTEAFF,TGTGCCAGCAGCTCACAGGGGGAGAACACTGAAGCTTTCTTT
.,TRBJ1-2,TRBV6-1,.,CASREVDRTGGYTF,TGTGCCAGCAGAGAAGTAGACAGGACTGGGGGCTACACCTTC
.,TRBJ1-2,TRBV5-1,.,CASSGSGTPVGHGYTF,TGCGCCAGCAGTGGATCCGGGACACCGGTTGGCCATGGCTACACCTTC
TRBD2,TRBJ2-5,TRBV5-6,.,CASTPIGSGSRETQYF,TGTGCCAGCACCCCAATAGGTAGCGGGAGTCGGGAGACCCAGTACTTC
.,TRBJ2-5,TRBV7-2,.,CASSLVLAETQYF,TGTGCCAGCAGCTTAGTTCTAGCAGAGACCCAGTACTTC
.,TRBJ2-5,TRBV19,.,CASSIGIAPPETQYF,TGTGCCAGTAGTATAGGGATAGCTCCACCGGAGACCCAGTACTTC
.,TRBJ1-5,TRBV28,.,CASSSPPFNQPQHF,TGTGCCAGCAGTTCCCCCCCTTTCAATCAGCCCCAGCATTTT
.,TRBJ2-5,TRBV6-1,.,CASSEGRTILETQYF,TGTGCCAGCAGTGAAGGCCGGACTATCTTAGAGACCCAGTACTTC
TRBD2,TRBJ2-3,TRBV28,once,CASRRGMGRYF,TGTGCCAGCAGGCGGGGGATGGGCCGGTATTTT
.,TRBJ2-3,TRBV19,.,CASKLQFTDTQYF,TGTGCCAGTAAGTTACAGTTCACAGATACGCAGTATTTT
.,TRBJ2-1,TRBV4-2,once,CASSPDYYNEQFF,TGTGCCAGCAGCCCGGACTACTACAATGAGCAGTTCTTC
TRBD2,TRBJ2-3,TRBV20-1,.,CSASELAGPDTQYF,TGCAGTGCTAGTGAACTAGCGGGTCCAGATACGCAGTATTTT
.,TRBJ1-1,TRBV7-2,.,CASSLYNRNTEAFF,TGTGCCAGCAGCCTTTACAACAGGAACACTGAAGCTTTCTTT
.,TRBJ1-4,TRBV7-2,.,CASSLGGSRREKLFF,TGTGCCAGCAGCTTGGGGGGTAGTAGGCGTGAAAAACTGTTTTTT
.,TRBJ2-3,TRBV7-9,.,CASSHLPSEGTDTQYF,TGTGCCAGCAGCCATTTACCTAGCGAAGGAACAGATACGCAGTATTTT
.,TRBJ2-7,TRBV27,.,CASSATGNLEQYF,TGTGCCAGCAGTGCCACAGGGAATCTCGAGCAGTACTTC
.,TRBJ1-5,TRBV10-2,.,CASRLKPGDNQPQHF,TGCGCCAGCAGGTTGAAACCAGGGGACAATCAGCCCCAGCATTTT
TRBD1,TRBJ2-7,TRBV28,.,CASSPGQVYEQYF,TGTGCCAGCTCCCCCGGACAGGTCTACGAGCAGTACTTC
TRBD1,TRBJ1-6,TRBV19,.,CASNSGQGNYNSPLHF,TGTGCCAGTAACTCGGGACAGGGCAACTATAATTCACCCCTCCACTTT
.,TRBJ2-2,TRBV7-9,.,CASRLERGGELFF,TGTGCCAGCAGGCTGGAAAGAGGCGGGGAGCTGTTTTTT
TRBD2,TRBJ2-7,TRBV13,.,CASRWTSGRGGEQYF,TGTGCCAGCAGGTGGACTAGCGGGAGGGGTGGCGAGCAGTACTTC
TRBD1,TRBJ2-7,TRBV7-3,.,CASSPRTGNYEQYF,TGTGCCAGCAGCCCACGGACAGGAAACTACGAGCAGTACTTC
.,TRBJ2-1,TRBV7-2,.,CASSLVSQYNEQFF,TGTGCCAGCAGCTTAGTGTCACAGTACAATGAGCAGTTCTTC
.,TRBJ1-2,TRBV24-1,.,CATSDNRVQGWYGYTF,TGTGCCACCAGTGATAATCGTGTACAGGGATGGTATGGCTACACCTTC
TRBD1,TRBJ2-5,TRBV15,.,CATSRRTGAKETQYF,TGTGCCACCAGCAGAAGGACAGGGGCGAAAGAGACCCAGTACTTC